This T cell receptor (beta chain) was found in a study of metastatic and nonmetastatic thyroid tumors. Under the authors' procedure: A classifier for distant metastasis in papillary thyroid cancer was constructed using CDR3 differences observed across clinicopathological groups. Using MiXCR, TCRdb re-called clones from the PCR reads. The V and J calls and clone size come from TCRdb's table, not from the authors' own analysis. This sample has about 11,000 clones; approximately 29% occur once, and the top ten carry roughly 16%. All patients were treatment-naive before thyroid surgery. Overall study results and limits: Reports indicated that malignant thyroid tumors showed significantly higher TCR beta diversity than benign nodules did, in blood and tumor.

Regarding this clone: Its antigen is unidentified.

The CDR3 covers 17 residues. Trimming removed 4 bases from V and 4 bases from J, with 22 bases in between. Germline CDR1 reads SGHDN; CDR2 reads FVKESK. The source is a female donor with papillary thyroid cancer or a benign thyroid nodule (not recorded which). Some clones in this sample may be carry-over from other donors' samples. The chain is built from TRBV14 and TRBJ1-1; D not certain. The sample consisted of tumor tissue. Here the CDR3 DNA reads TGTGCCAGCAGCCTCAACTGGTCGAGTTTTAGCCTCACTGAAGCTTTCTTT. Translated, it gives CASSLNWSSFSLTEAFF.